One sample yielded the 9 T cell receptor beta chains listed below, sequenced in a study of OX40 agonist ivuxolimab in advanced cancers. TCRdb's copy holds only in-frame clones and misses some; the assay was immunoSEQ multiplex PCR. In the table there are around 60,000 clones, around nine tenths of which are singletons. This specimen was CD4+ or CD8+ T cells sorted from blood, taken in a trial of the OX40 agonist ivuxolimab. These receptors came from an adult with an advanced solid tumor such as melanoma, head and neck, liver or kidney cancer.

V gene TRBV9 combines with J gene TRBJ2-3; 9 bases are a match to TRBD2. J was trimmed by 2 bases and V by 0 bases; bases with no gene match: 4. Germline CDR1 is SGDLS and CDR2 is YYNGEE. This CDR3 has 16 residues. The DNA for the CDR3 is TGTGCCAGCAGCGTAGCAGGACTAGCGACCACAGATACGCAGTATTTT. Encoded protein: CASSVAGLATTDTQYF.

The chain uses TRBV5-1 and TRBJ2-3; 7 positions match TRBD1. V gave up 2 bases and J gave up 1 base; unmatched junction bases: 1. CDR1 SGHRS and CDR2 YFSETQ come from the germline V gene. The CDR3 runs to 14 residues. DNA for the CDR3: TGCGCCAGCAGCTTTACAGGGGGCACAGATACGCAGTATTTT. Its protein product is CASSFTGGTDTQYF.

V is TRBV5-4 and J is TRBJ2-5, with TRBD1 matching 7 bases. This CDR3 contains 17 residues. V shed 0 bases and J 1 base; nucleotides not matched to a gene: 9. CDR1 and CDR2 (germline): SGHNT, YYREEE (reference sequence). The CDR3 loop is CASSLGDRVGGQETQYF. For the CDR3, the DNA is TGTGCCAGCAGCTTGGGTGACAGGGTAGGGGGCCAAGAGACCCAGTACTTC. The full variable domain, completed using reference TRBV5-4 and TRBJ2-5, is ETGVTQSPTHLIKTRGQQVTLRCSSQSGHNTVSWYQQALGQGPQFIFQYYREEENGRGNFPPRFSGLQFPNYSSELNVNALELDDSALYLCASSLGDRVGGQETQYFGPGTRLLVL.

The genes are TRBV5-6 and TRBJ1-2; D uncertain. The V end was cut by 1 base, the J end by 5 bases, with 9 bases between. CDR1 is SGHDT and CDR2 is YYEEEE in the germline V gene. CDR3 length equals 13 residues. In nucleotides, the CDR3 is TGTGCCAGCAGCTTGCCCAGTTCATATGGCTACACCTTC. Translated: CASSLPSSYGYTF.

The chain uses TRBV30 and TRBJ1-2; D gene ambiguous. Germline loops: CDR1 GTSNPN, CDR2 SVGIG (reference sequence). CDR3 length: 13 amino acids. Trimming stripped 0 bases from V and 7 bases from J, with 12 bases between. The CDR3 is CAWSVRVGGGYTF. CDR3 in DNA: TGTGCCTGGAGTGTACGGGTGGGCGGTGGCTACACCTTC.

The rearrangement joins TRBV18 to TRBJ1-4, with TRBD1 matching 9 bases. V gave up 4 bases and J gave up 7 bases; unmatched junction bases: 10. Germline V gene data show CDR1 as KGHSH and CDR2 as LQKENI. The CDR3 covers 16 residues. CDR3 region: CASSRLPGQGGEKLFF. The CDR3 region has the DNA TGTGCCAGCTCACGGCTTCCGGGACAGGGTGGTGAAAAACTGTTTTTT.

CDR3: CASSSQAAGASASYNEQFF. For the CDR3, the DNA is TGTGCCAGCAGCTCCCAAGCGGCGGGAGCCTCGGCCTCCTACAATGAGCAGTTCTTC. The chain uses TRBV7-6 and TRBJ2-1, with 7 bases that match TRBD2. V gave up 4 bases and J gave up 0 bases; unmatched junction bases: 15. Per germline, CDR1 SGHVS and CDR2 FNYEAQ. The CDR3 extends over 19 amino acids.

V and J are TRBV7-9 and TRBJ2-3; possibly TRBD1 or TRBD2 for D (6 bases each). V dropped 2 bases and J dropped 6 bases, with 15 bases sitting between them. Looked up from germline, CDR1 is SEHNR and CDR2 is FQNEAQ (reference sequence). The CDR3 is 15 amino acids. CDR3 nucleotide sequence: TGTGCCAGCAGCTTATCGGGGGCGGGAAGGGATACGCAGTATTTT. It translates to CASSLSGAGRDTQYF.

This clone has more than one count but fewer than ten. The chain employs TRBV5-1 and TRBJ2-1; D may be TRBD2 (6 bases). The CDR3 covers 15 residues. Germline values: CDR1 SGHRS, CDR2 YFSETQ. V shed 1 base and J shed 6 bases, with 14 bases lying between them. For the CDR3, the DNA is TGCGCCAGCAGCTTGTCTGGCGGGGCTGGCAATGAGCAGTTCTTC. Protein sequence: CASSLSGGAGNEQFF.